This TCR beta chain originates from a study of cytomegalovirus exposure and HLA in healthy donors. The junction had 7 bases not matched to a gene; V was cut back by 3 bases and J by 7 bases. The CDR3 contains 15 residues. The germline V gene has CDR1 MGHDK and CDR2 SYGVNS. The donors were members of the roughly 120-subject validation cohort (separate from the approximately 670-subject first cohort). As to this clone: Its antigen is not known.

Study observations and caveats: Altogether, some 160 TCR beta chains were recorded as cytomegalovirus-associated. A few chains linked to CMV were shown in vitro to be specific for CMV antigens.

Sequencing was performed with immunoSEQ multiplex PCR; in TCRdb, only in-frame clones are kept and a portion is missing. This sample has 110,000 to 150,000 clones, with 80% to 90% found just once. This sequence joins TRBV25-1 and TRBJ1-2; TRBD1 aligns across 11 bases. The sequenced sample was PBMCs. The TCR sequence derives from a woman aged 25 to 39 in good health and CMV-seronegative. In nucleotides, the CDR3 is TGTGCCAGCAGTGAGGGATTAGGGACAGGGGGTGGCTACACCTTC. Residues: CASSEGLGTGGGYTF.